These 6 T cell receptor beta chains were sequenced from one sample in a study of cytomegalovirus exposure and HLA in healthy donors. Libraries were prepared by immunoSEQ multiplex PCR; TCRdb keeps only in-frame clonotypes and omits some of them. This table has approximately 210,000 clones, 86% appearing once. Material: PBMCs. Source of these receptors: a woman aged 18-29 years in good health and CMV-seronegative.

With regard to this clone: The same CDR3 also results from other DNA sequences found in this sample. This sequence joins TRBV5-1 and TRBJ1-1; no reliable D call. Germline V gene sequence: CDR1 SGHRS, CDR2 YFSETQ. The CDR3 is 13 residues long. The germline V and J ends were trimmed by 0 bases and 3 bases, with 6 bases remaining between them. Written as DNA, the CDR3 is TGCGCCAGCAGCTTGGCGGGAGACACTGAAGCTTTCTTT. It specifies CASSLAGDTEAFF.

The rearrangement links TRBV5-1 to TRBJ2-7, with D possibly TRBD1 on 8 matching bases. The V and J ends lost 3 bases and 5 bases respectively, with 18 bases between them. CDR3 size: 15 residues. Germline lookup yields CDR1 SGHRS and CDR2 YFSETQ. Written as DNA, the CDR3 is TGCGCCAGCAGCTCAGGGGGCGGGAGTAGCGACGAGCAGTACTTC. This gives the protein CASSSGGGSSDEQYF.

The chain links TRBV19 to TRBJ2-2, with TRBD2 identical over 8 bases. The V and J ends lost 1 base and 7 bases, in that order; junction bases with no gene match: 8. Germline CDR1 and CDR2: LNHDA and SQIVND (reference sequence). The CDR3 covers 16 residues. This CDR3 is CASSIALAAIGGELFF. The CDR3 coding sequence is TGTGCCAGTAGTATAGCACTAGCGGCAATAGGCGGGGAGCTGTTTTTT.

The rearrangement joins TRBV6-1 to TRBJ2-3; 8 nucleotides match TRBD1. The CDR3 has 13 residues. Germline V gene lookup returns CDR1 MNHNS and CDR2 SASEGT. The J segment lost 9 bases and the V segment lost 6 bases, leaving 8 bases of the junction unmatched. In DNA form, the CDR3 reads TGTGCCAGCAGAGGGGACAGGATAAAGACGCAGTATTTT. Its translation: CASRGDRIKTQYF.

The chain couples TRBV9 to TRBJ1-3, with D perhaps TRBD1 (5 bases). The CDR3 is 15 residues long. CDR1 and CDR2 from the germline V gene are SGDLS and YYNGEE. Trimming removed 1 base from V and 0 bases from J, with 8 bases in between. The CDR3 region is CASSVSGDSGNTIYF. CDR3 in DNA: TGTGCCAGCAGCGTATCGGGGGACTCTGGAAACACCATATATTTT.

This chain connects TRBV7-9 to TRBJ2-4; D unresolved. Germline V gene data show CDR1 as SEHNR and CDR2 as FQNEAQ (reference sequence). V was cut by 8 bases and J by 2 bases, with 13 bases left in between. This CDR3 comprises 14 residues. CDR3 residues: CASELGPTKNIQYF. CDR3 DNA: TGTGCCAGCGAGTTGGGCCCGACCAAAAACATTCAGTACTTC.